The 21 T cell receptor beta chains reported below all come from one sample, sequenced in a study of blood T cells in healthy people across ages. For the second PCR, which ran for roughly 6 to 12 cycles, a sample-barcoded 5' primer and a J-beta primer mix were used. MiXCR, applied by TCRdb to the 5' RACE reads, yields one record per CDR3 protein. The table has about 1.5 million distinct CDR3 sequences, roughly 43% seen once. The specimen was blood. Receptor source: a woman aged 18 to 35 in good health.

The chain joins TRBV18 to TRBJ2-1; TRBD2 aligns across 10 bases. The CDR3 consists of 14 residues. Germline V gene data show CDR1 as KGHSH and CDR2 as LQKENI. The V and J ends lost 5 bases and 6 bases, in that order; junction bases with no gene match: 4. CDR3 coding DNA: TGTGCCAGCTCATCTAGCGGGAGTGGCAATGAGCAGTTCTTC. Translation gives CASSSSGSGNEQFF.

In the case of this clonotype: The junction differs from germline at one of its ends, possibly a read error. CDR3 amino acids: CASSLAWGLAVGDMQYF. Here the CDR3 DNA reads TGCGCCAGCAGCCTTGCGTGGGGACTAGCCGTCGGAGATATGCAGTATTTT. The chain has TRBV4-3 and TRBJ2-3; TRBD2 matches 9 bases. The germline V gene has CDR1 LGHNA and CDR2 YSLEER. There are 17 residues in the CDR3.

V is TRBV5-1 and J is TRBJ2-4; 13 nucleotides match TRBD2. The closer fit of TRBJ2-7 to the DNA end suggests the J call may be wrong. The germline CDR1 and CDR2 sequences are SGHRS and YFSETQ. There are 14 residues in the CDR3. The CDR3 sequence is CASTRTSGGYEQYF. As DNA, the CDR3 is TGCGCCAGCACCAGGACTAGCGGGGGCTACGAGCAGTACTTC.

This clonotype appeared once. One junction end disagrees with the germline gene, perhaps due to a read error. This chain links TRBV27 with TRBJ2-3, with 9 nucleotides matching TRBD1. In germline, CDR1 is MNHEY, CDR2 SMNVEV (reference sequence). There are 15 residues in the CDR3. In DNA form, the CDR3 reads TGTGCCTGCAGTAAGGACAGGGGAAGAACAGATACGCAGTATTTT. It codes for CACSKDRGRTDTQYF.

This clonotype has just a few counts. This chain connects TRBV25-1 to TRBJ2-1, with D unclear. Deletions cut 9 bases from V and 6 bases from J, with 9 bases between. Germline loops: CDR1 MGHDK, CDR2 SYGVNS. This CDR3 is 11 amino acids long. The CDR3 region has the DNA TGTGCCAGTCAGTTTTCCAATGAGCAGTTCTTC. Residues: CASQFSNEQFF.

The chain carries TRBV4-1 and TRBJ2-7; D might be TRBD1 (5 bases). The CDR3 is made up of 13 amino acids. V lost 6 bases and J 7 bases, leaving 16 bases between the germline ends. Germline V gives CDR1 MGHRA, CDR2 YSYEKL. In nucleotides, the CDR3 is TGCGCCAGCAGTCCTACCGCAGGGTCTGAGCAGTACTTC. Its translation is CASSPTAGSEQYF.

This clonotype has only a few counts. The rearrangement uses TRBV3-1 and TRBJ1-3; 7 nucleotides line up with TRBD1. Trimming removed 4 bases from V and 8 bases from J; junction bases left unmatched: 8. Per germline, CDR1 LGHDT and CDR2 YNNKEL (reference sequence). This CDR3 is 14 amino acids long. In nucleotides, the CDR3 is TGTGCCAGCAGCCGATCGACAGGGTCCGACACCATATATTTT. This translates into CASSRSTGSDTIYF. Full variable domain (outside the CDR3, taken from reference TRBV3-1 and TRBJ1-3): DTAVSQTPKYLVTQMGNDKSIKCEQNLGHDTMYWYKQDSKKFLKIMFSYNNKELIINETVPNRFSPKSPDKAHLNLHINSLELGDSAVYFCASSRSTGSDTIYFGEGSWLTVV.

V and J are TRBV4-3 and TRBJ1-3; TRBD1 aligns across 7 bases. The CDR3 is made up of 17 amino acids. CDR1 is LGHNA, CDR2 YSLEER, per germline. With V trimmed by 3 bases and J by 4 bases, 12 bases remained unmatched. The chain's CDR3 is CASSQEGETGYGNTIYF. Written as DNA, the CDR3 is TGCGCCAGCAGCCAGGAAGGGGAGACAGGGTACGGAAACACCATATATTTT.

For this clonotype: Germline is not matched at one junction end, which may reflect a read error. The rearrangement uses TRBV7-9 and TRBJ2-1; D call uncertain. The CDR3 runs 16 residues. Germline V gene sequence: CDR1 SEHNR, CDR2 FQNEAQ (reference sequence). CDR3 amino acids: CASSLARVSSYNGQFF. The DNA of the CDR3 is TGTGCCAGCAGCTTAGCACGGGTGAGCTCCTACAATGGGCAGTTCTTC.

Worth noting for this clonotype: At one of its ends the junction is not consistent with the germline gene, which may arise from a read error. The chain recombines TRBV7-7 with TRBJ2-5; maybe TRBD2 (6 bases). The CDR3 is made up of 16 amino acids. Germline V CDR1 and CDR2: SSHAT, FNYEAQ (reference sequence). For the CDR3, the DNA is TGTGCTAGCAGCTTACGGGGTAGCGGTATCCAAGAGACCCAGTACTTC. It yields the protein CASSLRGSGIQETQYF.

This clonotype was seen repeatedly, ten times or more. V gene TRBV7-2 combines with J gene TRBJ2-5, with D tentatively TRBD1 or TRBD2 (5 bases each). The CDR3 loop spans 14 amino acids. The V end was cut by 1 base, the J end by 4 bases, with 10 bases between. The germline V gene has CDR1 SGHTA and CDR2 FQGNSA. CDR3 nucleotide sequence: TGTGCCAGCAGCTTAGGGGGGAACCCAGAGACCCAGTACTTC. Amino acids: CASSLGGNPETQYF.

This clonotype has a handful of counts. This sequence joins TRBV29-1 and TRBJ2-7, with D perhaps being TRBD1 or TRBD2 (5 bases each). The CDR3 spans 12 residues. Germline V lookup: CDR1 SQVTM, CDR2 ANQGSEA. The ends were cut back, 4 bases at V and 4 bases at J, with 11 bases in the middle. The CDR3: CSVAGARYEQYF. The CDR3 DNA is TGCAGCGTTGCCGGGGCGCGGTACGAGCAGTACTTC.

J is TRBJ2-3 and V is TRBV5-1; 8 bases align to TRBD2. With V trimmed by 3 bases and J by 2 bases, 5 bases remained unmatched. There are 15 residues in the CDR3. Germline CDR1 SGHRS, CDR2 YFSETQ. The CDR3 is CASSSGLAYTDTQYF. In DNA form, the CDR3 reads TGCGCCAGCAGCTCTGGACTAGCCTACACAGATACGCAGTATTTT.

The chain combines TRBV30 with TRBJ1-2; D remains unclear. CDR1 and CDR2 (germline): GTSNPN, SVGIG (reference sequence). CDR3 length: 12 amino acids. Between the trimmed V and J ends, which lost 2 bases and 1 base, there was a span of 5 bases. In nucleotides, the CDR3 is TGTGCCTGGAGTTCAGTTAACTATGGCTACACCTTC. Translation gives CAWSSVNYGYTF. Variable domain in full (rest from reference TRBV30 and TRBJ1-2): SQTIHQWPATLVQPVGSPLSLECTVEGTSNPNLYWYRQAAGRGLQLLFYSVGIGQISSEVPQNLSASRPQDRQFILSSKKLLLSDSGFYLCAWSSVNYGYTFGSGTRLTVV.

This clonotype was detected only once. The chain uses TRBV12-5 and TRBJ2-1, with D possibly matching TRBD1 (6 bases). Deletions cut 2 bases from V and 5 bases from J, with 10 bases between. The CDR3 extends over 14 amino acids. CDR1 is LGHNT, CDR2 FRNRAP, per germline. CDR3 sequence: CASGLWTAHNEQFF. The CDR3 DNA reads as TGTGCTAGTGGTTTGTGGACAGCACACAATGAGCAGTTCTTC.

A few counts support this clonotype. The chain combines TRBV4-3 with TRBJ1-4, with D uncertain. CDR1 LGHNA and CDR2 YSLEER come from the germline V gene. With 6 bases removed from V and 6 bases from J, the gap between germline ends came to 11 bases. The CDR3 contains 13 residues. The DNA for the CDR3 is TGCGCCAGCAGTGGACCACCCGATGAAAAACTGTTTTTT. This gives the protein CASSGPPDEKLFF.

The genes are TRBV6-6 and TRBJ2-5, with 11 nucleotides matching TRBD2. This CDR3 region has 16 residues. CDR1 and CDR2 (germline): MNHNY, SVGAGI (reference sequence). The trim removed 6 bases at V and 1 base at J, leaving 7 bases unmatched. The CDR3 protein is CASRSGTSGFQETQYF. In DNA, the CDR3 is TGTGCCAGCAGATCCGGGACTAGCGGATTCCAAGAGACCCAGTACTTC.

The chain employs TRBV14 and TRBJ2-3, with 12 bases lining up with TRBD2. CDR1 and CDR2 from the germline V gene are SGHDN and FVKESK. This CDR3 has 13 amino acids. V lost 0 bases, J lost 14 bases, and 3 bases stayed unmatched. The CDR3 DNA follows: TGTGCCAGCAGCCAAGATCGACTAGCGGGAGTGTATTTT. Its translation: CASSQDRLAGVYF.

This clonotype has a count of ten or more. A junction end diverges from the germline sequence, so it may reflect a read error. This chain connects TRBV27 to TRBJ2-2; no clear D gene. The CDR3 loop spans 12 amino acids. Germline V CDR1 and CDR2: MNHEY, SMNVEV (reference sequence). CDR3 DNA sequence: TGTGCCAGCAGCTTATTGGGCGGGGAGCTGTTTTTT. Translated: CASSLLGGELFF.

The chain recombines TRBV4-2 with TRBJ2-1, with D perhaps TRBD2 (7 bases). The germline V gene has CDR1 LGHNA and CDR2 YNFKEQ. CDR3 size: 18 residues. V lost 1 base and J 8 bases, leaving 24 bases between the germline ends. CDR3 coding DNA: TGTGCCAGCAGCCAAGGCTGGGACATCGGACTAGTTTTCTATGAGCAGTTCTTC. Residues: CASSQGWDIGLVFYEQFF.

V is TRBV4-3 and J is TRBJ2-3; the D is unclear. With 1 base removed from V and 5 bases from J, the gap between germline ends came to 16 bases. The V gene's germline CDR1 is LGHNA and CDR2 YSLEER. CDR3 length equals 16 residues. The CDR3 nucleotides are TGCGCCAGCAGCCAAGGGCTCCGGCCCTTGGGAGATACGCAGTATTTT. It codes for CASSQGLRPLGDTQYF.